This TCR beta chain was sequenced during a study of T-cell reconstitution after alpha-beta-depleted transplantation in children. Germline CDR1 is GTSNPN and CDR2 is SVGIG (reference sequence). The CDR3 runs 15 residues. V shed 3 bases and J 4 bases; nucleotides not matched to a gene: 6. Unique molecular identifiers were incorporated into the prepared TCRbeta library. TCRdb re-called the PCR reads with MiXCR, one entry per CDR3 protein. The table has about 230,000 distinct CDR3 sequences, about 9.2% seen once. This clonotype was found once. The specimen was PBMCs from the stem cell graft donor, collected from the stem cell graft. This TCR came from a human donor who donated a stem cell graft to a child with acute lymphoblastic leukemia. The V gene is TRBV30, the J gene TRBJ2-5, with 12 bases fitting TRBD2. The CDR3 reads CAWRRTSGVRETQYF. For the CDR3, the DNA is TGTGCCTGGAGAAGGACTAGCGGGGTCAGAGAGACCCAGTACTTC.